This TCR beta chain was identified during a study of shared clonotypes between healthy human individuals. Concerning this clone: This CDR3 is also generated by other DNA sequences in the sample.

The assay was run at deep level. Clones were sequenced by immunoSEQ multiplex PCR, and TCRdb holds only the in-frame ones, with some missing. Here the sample spans 2 million to 2.5 million clones, about nine tenths being singletons. This TCR came from a man between 18 and 29 years old in good health. Some clones in this sample may be carry-over from other donors' samples. Specimen: naive CD4+ T cells from PBMCs. The subset denotes: CD45RA+ positively selected.

CDR3 sequence reads: CASSPGGETQYF. In DNA form, the CDR3 reads TGTGCCAGCTCACCGGGGGGGGAGACCCAGTACTTC. The genes are TRBV18 and TRBJ2-5; 7 bases line up with TRBD2. The V gene's germline CDR1 is KGHSH and CDR2 LQKENI. V gave up 3 bases and J gave up 5 bases; unmatched junction bases: 0. The CDR3 is 12 residues long.